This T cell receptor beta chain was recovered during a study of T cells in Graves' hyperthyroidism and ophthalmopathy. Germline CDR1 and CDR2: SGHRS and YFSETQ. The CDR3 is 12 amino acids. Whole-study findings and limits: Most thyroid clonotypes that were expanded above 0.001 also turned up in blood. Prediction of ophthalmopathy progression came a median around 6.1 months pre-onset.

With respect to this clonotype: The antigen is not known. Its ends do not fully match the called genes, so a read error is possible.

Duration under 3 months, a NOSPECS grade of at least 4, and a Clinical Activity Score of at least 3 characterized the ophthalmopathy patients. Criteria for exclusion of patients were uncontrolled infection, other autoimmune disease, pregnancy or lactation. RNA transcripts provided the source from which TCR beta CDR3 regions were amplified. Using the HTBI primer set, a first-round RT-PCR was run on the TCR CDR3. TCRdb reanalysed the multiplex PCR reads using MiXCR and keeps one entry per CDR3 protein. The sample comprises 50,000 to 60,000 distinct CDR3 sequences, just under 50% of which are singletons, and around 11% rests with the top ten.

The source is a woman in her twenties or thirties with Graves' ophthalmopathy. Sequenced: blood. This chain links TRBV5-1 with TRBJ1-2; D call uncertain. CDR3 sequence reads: CTSSLDANGYTF. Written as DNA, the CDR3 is TGCACCAGCAGCTTGGACGCCAATGGCTACACTTTC.